This paragraph reports one T cell receptor beta chain. The data derive from a study of blood T cell repertoires in COVID-19. Using immunoSEQ multiplex PCR, the repertoire was profiled, and TCRdb retains in-frame clones only, with some absent. This repertoire shows 50,000 to 65,000 clones, approximately 92% found once; its top ten account for 4.6%. V gave up 4 bases and J gave up 7 bases, with 17 bases separating them. The V gene's germline CDR1 is SGHRS and CDR2 YFSETQ. The CDR3 runs to 15 residues. Sequencing used peripheral blood. The chain joins TRBV5-1 to TRBJ1-4; a possible D gene is TRBD1 (5 bases). This receptor was taken from a man over 45 with active COVID-19. CDR3 amino acids: CASSGDPSGGEKLFF. CDR3 coding DNA: TGCGCCAGCAGCGGAGACCCATCGGGGGGTGAAAAACTGTTTTTT. Complete variable domain (other parts from reference TRBV5-1 and TRBJ1-4): KAGVTQTPRYLIKTRGQQVTLSCSPISGHRSVSWYQQTPGQGLQFLFEYFSETQRNKGNFPGRFSGRQFSNSRSEMNVSTLELGDSALYLCASSGDPSGGEKLFFGSGTQLSVL.